This T cell receptor beta chain was identified in a study of blood T cells in healthy people across ages. The draw of peripheral blood yielded about 9.4 milliliters from each donor. Germline loops: CDR1 SNHLY, CDR2 FYNNEI. Trimming stripped 3 bases from V and 5 bases from J, with 8 bases between. CDR3 length: 13 amino acids. Study outcomes and limitations: Comparison with aged donors showed that long-lived donors had more naive CD4+ cells and higher diversity. Diversity of TCR beta per million T cells declined in a roughly linear way with age.

In regard to this clonotype: Its antigen is as yet unknown.

With a J-beta primer mix and a sample-barcoded 5' primer, a second PCR ran 7 to 11 cycles. Every single cDNA molecule received a tag from a template-switch adaptor with 12 random nucleotides. TCRdb re-called the 5' RACE reads through MiXCR, storing one row per CDR3 protein. The table includes fewer than 750,000 distinct CDR3 sequences, around 48% detected once. The sequenced material came from blood. V usage is TRBV2 and J usage is TRBJ1-5; unclear D gene. This sequence was found in a man older than 75 in good health. The CDR3 spells CASSESGYQPQHF. The CDR3 DNA reads as TGTGCCAGCAGTGAGTCGGGTTATCAGCCCCAGCATTTT. Variable domain in full (rest from reference TRBV2 and TRBJ1-5): EPEVTQTPSHQVTQMGQEVILRCVPISNHLYFYWYRQILGQKVEFLVSFYNNEISEKSEIFDDQFSVERPDGSNFTLKIRSTKLEDSAMYFCASSESGYQPQHFGDGTRLSIL.